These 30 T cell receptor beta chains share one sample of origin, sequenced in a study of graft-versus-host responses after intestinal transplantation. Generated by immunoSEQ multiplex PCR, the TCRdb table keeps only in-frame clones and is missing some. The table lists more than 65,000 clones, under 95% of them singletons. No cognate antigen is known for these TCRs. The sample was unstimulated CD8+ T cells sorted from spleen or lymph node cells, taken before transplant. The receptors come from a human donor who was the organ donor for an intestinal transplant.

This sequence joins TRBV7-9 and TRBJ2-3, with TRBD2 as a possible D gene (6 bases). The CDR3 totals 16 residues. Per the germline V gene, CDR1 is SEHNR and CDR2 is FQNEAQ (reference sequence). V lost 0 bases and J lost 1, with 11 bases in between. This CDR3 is CASSLAYGEGTDTQYF. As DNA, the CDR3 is TGTGCCAGCAGCTTAGCATATGGGGAGGGCACAGATACGCAGTATTTT.

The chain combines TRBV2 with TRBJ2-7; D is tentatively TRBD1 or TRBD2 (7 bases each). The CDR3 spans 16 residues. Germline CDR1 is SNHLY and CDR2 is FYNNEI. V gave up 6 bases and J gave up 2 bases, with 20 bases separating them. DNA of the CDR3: TGTGCCAGCAGCCCCAGCTCCCAGGGGGGGGCCTACGAGCAGTACTTC. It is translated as CASSPSSQGGAYEQYF.

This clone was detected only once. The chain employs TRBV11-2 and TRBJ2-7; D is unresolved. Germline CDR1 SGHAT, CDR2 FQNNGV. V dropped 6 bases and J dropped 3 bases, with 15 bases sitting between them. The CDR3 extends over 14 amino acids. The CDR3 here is CASSWGATIYEQYF. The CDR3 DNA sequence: TGTGCCAGCAGTTGGGGTGCAACCATCTACGAGCAGTACTTC.

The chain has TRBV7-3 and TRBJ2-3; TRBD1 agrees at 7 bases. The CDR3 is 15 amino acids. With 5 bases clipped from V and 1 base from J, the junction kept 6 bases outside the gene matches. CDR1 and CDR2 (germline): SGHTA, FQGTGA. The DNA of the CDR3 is TGTGCCAGCAGCCCGGGGACAGATGGCACAGATACGCAGTATTTT. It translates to CASSPGTDGTDTQYF.

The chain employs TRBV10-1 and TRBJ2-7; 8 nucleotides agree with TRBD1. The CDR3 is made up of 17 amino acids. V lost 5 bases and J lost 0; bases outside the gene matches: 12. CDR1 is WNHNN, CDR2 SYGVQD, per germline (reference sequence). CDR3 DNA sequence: TGCGCCAGCAGTCCTCAAGCCGGACAGGGACACTCCTACGAGCAGTACTTC. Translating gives CASSPQAGQGHSYEQYF.

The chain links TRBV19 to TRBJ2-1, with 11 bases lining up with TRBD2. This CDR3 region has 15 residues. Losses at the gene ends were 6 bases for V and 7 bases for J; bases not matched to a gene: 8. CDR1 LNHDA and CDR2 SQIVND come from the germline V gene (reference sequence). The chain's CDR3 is CASSLGLAGWNEQFF. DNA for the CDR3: TGTGCCAGTAGCTTAGGACTAGCGGGTTGGAATGAGCAGTTCTTC.

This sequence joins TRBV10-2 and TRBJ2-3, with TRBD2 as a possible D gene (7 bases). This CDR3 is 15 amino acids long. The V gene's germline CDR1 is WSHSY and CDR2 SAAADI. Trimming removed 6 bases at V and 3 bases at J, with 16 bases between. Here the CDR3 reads CASSNMGGATDTQYF. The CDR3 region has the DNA TGCGCCAGCAGCAACATGGGGGGGGCAACAGATACGCAGTATTTT.

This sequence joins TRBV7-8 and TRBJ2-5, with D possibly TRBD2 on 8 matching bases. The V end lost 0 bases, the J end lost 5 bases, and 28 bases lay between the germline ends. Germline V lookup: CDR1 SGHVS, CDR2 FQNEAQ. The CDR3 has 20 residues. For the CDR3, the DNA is TGTGCCAGCAGCTTAGCGCGGGAGGATAAAGACAGGGTCCCTTCGGAGACCCAGTACTTC. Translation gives CASSLAREDKDRVPSETQYF.

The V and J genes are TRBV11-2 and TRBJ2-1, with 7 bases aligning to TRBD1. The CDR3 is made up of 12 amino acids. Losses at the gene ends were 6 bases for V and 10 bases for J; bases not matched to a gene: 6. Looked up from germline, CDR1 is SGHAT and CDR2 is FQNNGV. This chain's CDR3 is CASRDIRGEQFF. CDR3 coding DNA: TGTGCCAGCAGGGACATCAGGGGGGAGCAGTTCTTC.

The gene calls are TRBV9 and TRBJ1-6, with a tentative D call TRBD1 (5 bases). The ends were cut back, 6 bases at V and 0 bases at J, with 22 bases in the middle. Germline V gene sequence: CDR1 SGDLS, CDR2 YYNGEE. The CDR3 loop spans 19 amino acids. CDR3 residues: CASKPVGDRLSSYNSPLHF. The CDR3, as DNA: TGTGCCAGCAAACCCGTAGGGGACCGCCTCAGCTCCTATAATTCACCCCTCCACTTT.

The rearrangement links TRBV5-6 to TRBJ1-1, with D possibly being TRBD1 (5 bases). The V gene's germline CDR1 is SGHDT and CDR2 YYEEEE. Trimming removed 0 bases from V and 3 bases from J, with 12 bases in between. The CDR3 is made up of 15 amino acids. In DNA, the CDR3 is TGTGCCAGCAGCTTGGGGGCAGGGTGGGACACTGAAGCTTTCTTT. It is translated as CASSLGAGWDTEAFF.

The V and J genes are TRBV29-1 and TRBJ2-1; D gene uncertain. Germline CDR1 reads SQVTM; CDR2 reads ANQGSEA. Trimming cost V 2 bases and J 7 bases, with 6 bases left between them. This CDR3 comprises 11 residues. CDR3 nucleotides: TGCAGCGTTGAATTAGAAAATGAGCAGTTCTTC. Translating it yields CSVELENEQFF.

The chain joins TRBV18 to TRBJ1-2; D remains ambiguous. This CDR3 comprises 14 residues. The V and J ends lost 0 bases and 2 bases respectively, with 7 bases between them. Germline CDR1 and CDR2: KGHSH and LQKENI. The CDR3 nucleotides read TGTGCCAGCTCACCACCGGTCCAGAACTATGGCTACACCTTC. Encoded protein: CASSPPVQNYGYTF.

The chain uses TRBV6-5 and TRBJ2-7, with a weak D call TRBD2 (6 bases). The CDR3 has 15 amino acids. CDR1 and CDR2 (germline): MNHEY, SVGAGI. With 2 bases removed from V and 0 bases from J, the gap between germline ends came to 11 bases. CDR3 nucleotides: TGTGCCAGCAGTTACGGGGAGGCCAACTCCTACGAGCAGTACTTC. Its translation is CASSYGEANSYEQYF.

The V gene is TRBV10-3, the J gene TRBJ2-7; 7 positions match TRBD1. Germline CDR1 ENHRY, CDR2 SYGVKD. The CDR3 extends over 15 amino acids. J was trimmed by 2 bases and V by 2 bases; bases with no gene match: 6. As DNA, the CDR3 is TGTGCCATCAGTGAGGGTACACAGGGGCCCTACGAGCAGTACTTC. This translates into CAISEGTQGPYEQYF.

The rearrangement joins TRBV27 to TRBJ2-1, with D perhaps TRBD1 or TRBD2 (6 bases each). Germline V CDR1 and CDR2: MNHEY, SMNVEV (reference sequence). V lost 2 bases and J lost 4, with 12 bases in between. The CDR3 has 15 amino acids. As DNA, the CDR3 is TGTGCCAGCAGTTTACTCCCGGGGGCTTACAATGAGCAGTTCTTC. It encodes CASSLLPGAYNEQFF.

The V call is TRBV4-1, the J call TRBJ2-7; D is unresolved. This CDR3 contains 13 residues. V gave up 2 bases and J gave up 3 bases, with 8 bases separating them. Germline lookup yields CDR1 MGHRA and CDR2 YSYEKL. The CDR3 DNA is TGCGCCAGCAGCCAATTTGAATTCTACGAGCAGTACTTC. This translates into CASSQFEFYEQYF.

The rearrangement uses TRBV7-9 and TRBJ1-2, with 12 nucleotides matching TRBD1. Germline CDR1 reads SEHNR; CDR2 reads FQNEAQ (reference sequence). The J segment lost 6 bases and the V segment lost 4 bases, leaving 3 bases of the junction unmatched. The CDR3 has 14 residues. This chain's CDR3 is CASSWGDRGHGYTF. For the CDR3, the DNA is TGTGCCAGCAGCTGGGGGGACAGGGGGCATGGCTACACCTTC.

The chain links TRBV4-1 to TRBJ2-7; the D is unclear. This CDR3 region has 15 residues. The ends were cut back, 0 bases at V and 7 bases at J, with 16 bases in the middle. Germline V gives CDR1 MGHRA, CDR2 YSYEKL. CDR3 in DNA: TGCGCCAGCAGCCAAGAGGGGTTAGGGAACCCGGAGCAGTACTTC. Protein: CASSQEGLGNPEQYF.

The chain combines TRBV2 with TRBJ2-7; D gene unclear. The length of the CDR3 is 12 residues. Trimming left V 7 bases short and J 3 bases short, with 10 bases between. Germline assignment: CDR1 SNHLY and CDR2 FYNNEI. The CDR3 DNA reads TGTGCCAGCATAAAAGGGTACTACGAGCAGTACTTC. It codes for CASIKGYYEQYF.

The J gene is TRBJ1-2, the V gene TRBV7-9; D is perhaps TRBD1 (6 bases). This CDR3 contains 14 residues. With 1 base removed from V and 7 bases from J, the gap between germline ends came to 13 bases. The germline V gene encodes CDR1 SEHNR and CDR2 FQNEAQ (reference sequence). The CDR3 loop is CASSLGGTSPGYTF. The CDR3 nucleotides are TGTGCCAGCAGCTTAGGCGGGACATCGCCTGGCTACACCTTC.

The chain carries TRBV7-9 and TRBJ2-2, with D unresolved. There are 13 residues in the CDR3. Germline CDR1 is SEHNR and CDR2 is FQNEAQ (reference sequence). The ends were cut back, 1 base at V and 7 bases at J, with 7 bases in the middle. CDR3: CASSLVSSGELFF. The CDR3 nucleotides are TGTGCCAGCAGCTTAGTAAGCAGCGGGGAGCTGTTTTTT.

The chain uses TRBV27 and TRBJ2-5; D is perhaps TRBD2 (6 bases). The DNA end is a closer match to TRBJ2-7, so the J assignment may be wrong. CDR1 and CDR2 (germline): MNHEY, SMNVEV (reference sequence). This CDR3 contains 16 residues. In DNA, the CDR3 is TGTGCCAGCAGTTTATCGTGGGACTGGGTGACCTACGAGCAGTACTTC. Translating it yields CASSLSWDWVTYEQYF.

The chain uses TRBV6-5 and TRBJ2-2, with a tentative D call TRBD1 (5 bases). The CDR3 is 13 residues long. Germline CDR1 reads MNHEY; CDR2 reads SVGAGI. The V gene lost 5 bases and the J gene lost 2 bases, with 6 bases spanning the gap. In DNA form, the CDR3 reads TGTGCCAGCAGTCGGACAAACACCGGGGAGCTGTTTTTT. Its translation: CASSRTNTGELFF.

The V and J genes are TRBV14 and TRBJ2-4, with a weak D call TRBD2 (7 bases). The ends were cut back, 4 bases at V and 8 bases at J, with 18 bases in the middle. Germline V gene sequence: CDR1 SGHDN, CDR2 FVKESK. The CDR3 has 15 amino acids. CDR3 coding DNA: TGTGCCAGCAGCCCCACAGGGTTGCGGGAGCACATTCAGTACTTC. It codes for CASSPTGLREHIQYF.

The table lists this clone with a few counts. CDR3 region: CASSQDPPDYGYTF. The CDR3 DNA is TGCGCCAGCAGCCAAGATCCGCCGGACTATGGCTACACCTTC. The gene calls are TRBV4-1 and TRBJ1-2; no reliable D call. CDR3 length: 14 amino acids. Trimming stripped 0 bases from V and 3 bases from J, with 8 bases between. CDR1 is MGHRA, CDR2 YSYEKL, per germline.

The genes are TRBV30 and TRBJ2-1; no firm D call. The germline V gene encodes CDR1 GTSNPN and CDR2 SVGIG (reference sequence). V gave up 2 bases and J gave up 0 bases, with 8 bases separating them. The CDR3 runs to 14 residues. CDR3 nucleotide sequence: TGTGCCTGGAGTCTAGGGATCTCCTACAATGAGCAGTTCTTC. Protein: CAWSLGISYNEQFF.

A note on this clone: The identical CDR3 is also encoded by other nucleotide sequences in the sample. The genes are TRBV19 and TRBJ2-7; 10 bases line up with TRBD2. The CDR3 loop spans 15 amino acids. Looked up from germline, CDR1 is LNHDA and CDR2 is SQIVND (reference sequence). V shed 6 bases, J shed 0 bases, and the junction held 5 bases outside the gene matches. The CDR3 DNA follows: TGTGCCAGTAGCTTGACTAGCGGGTCCTCCTACGAGCAGTACTTC. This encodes CASSLTSGSSYEQYF.

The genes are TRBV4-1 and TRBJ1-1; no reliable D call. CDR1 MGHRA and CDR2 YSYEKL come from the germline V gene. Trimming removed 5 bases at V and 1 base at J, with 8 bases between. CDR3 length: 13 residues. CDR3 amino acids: CASSAGENTEAFF. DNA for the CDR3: TGCGCCAGCAGCGCGGGAGAGAACACTGAAGCTTTCTTT.

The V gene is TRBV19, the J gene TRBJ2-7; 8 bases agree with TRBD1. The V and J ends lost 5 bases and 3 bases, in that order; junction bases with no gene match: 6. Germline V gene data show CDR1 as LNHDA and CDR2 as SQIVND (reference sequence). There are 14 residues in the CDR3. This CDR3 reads CASSYTGGIYEQYF. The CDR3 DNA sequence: TGTGCCAGTAGTTACACAGGGGGGATCTACGAGCAGTACTTC.